The 26 T cell receptor beta chains below come from one sample, sequenced in a study of blood T cell repertoires in COVID-19. The table came from immunoSEQ multiplex PCR; TCRdb's copy has only in-frame clones and leaves some out. The table shows 250,000 to 300,000 clones, with approximately 85% occurring only once. The source material was PBMCs or T cells enriched from blood (not recorded which). These receptors were collected from a woman aged 30 to 39 who had recovered from COVID-19.

V and J are TRBV3-1 (or the pseudogene TRBV3-2) and TRBJ2-2, with 13 bases identical to TRBD2. Germline CDR1 and CDR2: LGHDT and YNNKEL (reference sequence). V lost 3 bases, J lost 6 bases, and 1 base stayed unmatched. There are 15 residues in the CDR3. Here the CDR3 DNA reads TGTGCCAGCAGCCAGACTAGCGGGAGGCCCGGGGAGCTGTTTTTT. Its translation is CASSQTSGRPGELFF.

The chain uses TRBV2 and TRBJ1-1; no firm D call. Germline assignment: CDR1 SNHLY and CDR2 FYNNEI. This CDR3 is built from 11 residues. V lost 7 bases, J lost 1 base, and 4 bases lay in between. CDR3 sequence: CASKQNTEAFF. The CDR3 DNA reads TGTGCCAGCAAACAGAACACTGAAGCTTTCTTT.

The DNA of the CDR3 is TGTGCCAGTAGTATCAATGCAGGGGGCCTGAACACTGAAGCTTTCTTT. Residues: CASSINAGGLNTEAFF. This sequence joins TRBV19 and TRBJ1-1, with 8 positions matching TRBD1. Per the germline V gene, CDR1 is LNHDA and CDR2 is SQIVND (reference sequence). The J segment lost 0 bases and the V segment lost 3 bases, leaving 6 bases of the junction unmatched. The CDR3 runs 16 residues.

The chain combines TRBV5-4 with TRBJ2-3, with unresolved D. The CDR3 runs to 13 residues. CDR1 SGHNT and CDR2 YYREEE come from the germline V gene (reference sequence). V gave up 6 bases and J gave up 0 bases, with 8 bases separating them. CDR3 region: CASTLTSTDTQYF. The CDR3 bases are TGTGCCAGCACCCTGACAAGCACAGATACGCAGTATTTT.

The V gene is TRBV2, the J gene TRBJ1-2; D gene unclear. The V gene's germline CDR1 is SNHLY and CDR2 FYNNEI. This CDR3 region has 10 residues. Trimming stripped 7 bases from V and 5 bases from J, with 5 bases between. DNA of the CDR3: TGTGCCAGCAATTCTTATGGCTACACCTTC. It codes for CASNSYGYTF.

This chain joins TRBV9 and TRBJ2-7, with 8 positions matching TRBD2. Germline values: CDR1 SGDLS, CDR2 YYNGEE. J lost 5 bases, V lost 4 bases, and 11 bases had no gene match. The CDR3 runs 15 residues. CDR3 amino acids: CASSPRGGRNNEQYF. CDR3 in DNA: TGTGCCAGCAGCCCCCGCGGGGGGAGAAACAACGAGCAGTACTTC.

The V and J genes are TRBV11-2 and TRBJ1-2; no clear D gene. V lost 1 base and J 5 bases, leaving 17 bases between the germline ends. Germline values: CDR1 SGHAT, CDR2 FQNNGV. The CDR3 extends over 16 amino acids. CDR3 nucleotide sequence: TGTGCCAGCAGCTTAGTTAGGCGGCCCCCGGGGTATGGCTACACCTTC. Protein: CASSLVRRPPGYGYTF. Variable domain in full (rest from reference TRBV11-2 and TRBJ1-2): EAGVAQSPRYKIIEKRQSVAFWCNPISGHATLYWYQQILGQGPKLLIQFQNNGVVDDSQLPKDRFSAERLKGVDSTLKIQPAKLEDSAVYLCASSLVRRPPGYGYTFGSGTRLTVV.

The chain joins TRBV9 to TRBJ2-2, with 12 bases fitting TRBD2. Germline assignment: CDR1 SGDLS and CDR2 YYNGEE. The CDR3 has 18 amino acids. The junction had 9 bases not matched to a gene; V was cut back by 0 bases and J by 6 bases. CDR3: CASSVVPSGGAVAGELFF. Written as DNA, the CDR3 is TGTGCCAGCAGCGTAGTTCCTAGCGGGGGGGCTGTGGCCGGGGAGCTGTTTTTT.

This chain links TRBV30 with TRBJ1-1; D remains unclear. Trimming left V 1 base short and J 5 bases short, with 11 bases between. The CDR3 has 13 residues. The germline CDR1 and CDR2 sequences are GTSNPN and SVGIG (reference sequence). This CDR3 reads CAWSDTRGTEAFF. In nucleotides, the CDR3 is TGTGCCTGGAGTGACACCCGAGGGACTGAAGCTTTCTTT.

The chain links TRBV19 to TRBJ2-2, with a possible D match to TRBD2 (5 bases). The CDR3 extends over 16 amino acids. CDR1 is LNHDA, CDR2 SQIVND, per germline (reference sequence). Trimming stripped 3 bases from V and 2 bases from J, with 13 bases between. The CDR3 loop is CASSITASGNTGELFF. The CDR3 DNA sequence: TGTGCCAGTAGTATTACCGCCAGCGGCAACACCGGGGAGCTGTTTTTT. The variable domain in full, completed from reference TRBV19 and TRBJ2-2, reads DGGITQSPKYLFRKEGQNVTLSCEQNLNHDAMYWYRQDPGQGLRLIYYSQIVNDFQKGDIAEGYSVSREKKESFPLTVTSAQKNPTAFYLCASSITASGNTGELFFGEGSRLTVL.

The chain carries TRBV4-3 and TRBJ1-3, with 9 bases matching TRBD1. From germline, CDR1 is LGHNA and CDR2 YSLEER. There are 19 residues in the CDR3. V dropped 2 bases and J dropped 0; count of bases not matched to a gene: 11. This CDR3 is CASSQLLWGQGSSGNTIYF. Written as DNA, the CDR3 is TGCGCCAGCAGCCAACTGCTATGGGGACAGGGCTCCTCTGGAAACACCATATATTTT.

This chain joins TRBV5-4 and TRBJ1-1, with D uncertain. Germline CDR1 reads SGHNT; CDR2 reads YYREEE (reference sequence). The CDR3 extends over 13 amino acids. Trimming stripped 2 bases from V and 3 bases from J, with 8 bases between. The CDR3 nucleotides read TGTGCCAGCAGCTTTGGCGCGGACACTGAAGCTTTCTTT. This sequence encodes CASSFGADTEAFF.

V is TRBV20-1 and J is TRBJ2-1; D is unclear. Trimming shortened V by 1 base and J by 8 bases, and 6 bases separated the two germline ends. Germline CDR1 reads DFQATT; CDR2 reads SNEGSKA (reference sequence). This CDR3 has 11 residues. The CDR3 DNA follows: TGCAGTGCTAGAGTCCATTATGAGCAGTTCTTC. Its translation is CSARVHYEQFF.

In regard to this clone: Different DNA sequences within this sample yield the same CDR3. This chain links TRBV7-9 with TRBJ1-2, with a weak D call TRBD1 (5 bases). This CDR3 is 13 amino acids long. In germline, CDR1 is SEHNR, CDR2 FQNEAQ (reference sequence). The V end was cut by 1 base, the J end by 5 bases, with 8 bases between. CDR3 sequence: CASSLVGTYGYTF. The CDR3 nucleotides are TGTGCCAGCAGCTTAGTAGGGACTTATGGCTACACCTTC. The full variable domain, rest sourced from reference TRBV7-9 and TRBJ1-2, is DTGVSQNPRHKITKRGQNVTFRCDPISEHNRLYWYRQTLGQGPEFLTYFQNEAQLEKSRLLSDRFSAERPKGSFSTLEIQRTEQGDSAMYLCASSLVGTYGYTFGSGTRLTVV.

V is TRBV10-3 and J is TRBJ2-2; the match to TRBD1 covers 11 bases. The V gene end was trimmed by 6 bases and the J gene end by 4 bases; junction bases not matched to a gene: 16. Germline values: CDR1 ENHRY, CDR2 SYGVKD. CDR3 size: 19 residues. CDR3 DNA sequence: TGTGCCATCAGGAATGAGGGGGACAGGGGGGAACTCGGCACCGGGGAGCTGTTTTTT. Protein product: CAIRNEGDRGELGTGELFF.

The gene calls are TRBV2 and TRBJ2-7, with a possible D match to TRBD2 (6 bases). Per germline, CDR1 SNHLY and CDR2 FYNNEI. This CDR3 spans 15 amino acids. The V end was cut by 4 bases, the J end by 6 bases, with 19 bases between. CDR3: CASSGVGRISLEQYF. The CDR3 DNA follows: TGTGCCAGCAGTGGGGTGGGGAGGATATCGCTCGAGCAGTACTTC.

Concerning this clone: Within the sample, other DNA sequences also encode this same CDR3. The CDR3 region has the DNA TGTGCCAGCAGTTTGACAGGGAACTATGGCTACACCTTC. Its protein product is CASSLTGNYGYTF. The chain employs TRBV28 and TRBJ1-2, with TRBD1 matching over 7 bases. This CDR3 spans 13 amino acids. The germline V gene has CDR1 MDHEN and CDR2 SYDVKM. The V and J ends lost 3 bases and 2 bases, in that order; junction bases with no gene match: 0.

This clone was seen only once. The gene calls are TRBV6-2 or TRBV6-3 and TRBJ1-5, with D hard to call. The germline V gene has CDR1 MNHEY and CDR2 SVGEGT. Trimming stripped 4 bases from V and 7 bases from J, with 11 bases between. The length of the CDR3 is 13 residues. The CDR3 nucleotides are TGTGCCAGCAGTTCCAGGAAAATACAGCCCCAGCATTTT. The encoded protein is CASSSRKIQPQHF.

In this sample, this clone turned up a few times. This rearrangement joins TRBV29-1 to TRBJ1-1, with D tentatively TRBD1 (5 bases). V lost 2 bases and J lost 1, with 11 bases in between. Looked up from germline, CDR1 is SQVTM and CDR2 is ANQGSEA. CDR3 size: 14 residues. The CDR3 sequence: CSVERRGTNTEAFF. The CDR3 nucleotides are TGCAGCGTTGAAAGGCGGGGGACGAACACTGAAGCTTTCTTT.

The chain is built from TRBV6-5 and TRBJ2-2; D remains unclear. The CDR3 has 15 residues. V gave up 7 bases and J gave up 3 bases, with 15 bases separating them. Germline V gene sequence: CDR1 MNHEY, CDR2 SVGAGI. For the CDR3, the DNA is TGTGCCAGCAAACGGGTCGAGGCCTACACCGGGGAGCTGTTTTTT. Protein product: CASKRVEAYTGELFF.

The rearrangement links TRBV4-1 to TRBJ1-1; D may be TRBD1 (6 bases). The CDR3 length is 15 residues. The germline gives CDR1 MGHRA, CDR2 YSYEKL. V shed 2 bases and J shed 1 base, with 11 bases lying between them. The CDR3 DNA reads as TGCGCCAGCAGCCAACGAGGGGGGGGGAACACTGAAGCTTTCTTT. Translating it yields CASSQRGGGNTEAFF.

The V call is TRBV5-1, the J call TRBJ2-5, with D maybe TRBD1 (5 bases). The CDR3 length is 17 residues. CDR1 SGHRS and CDR2 YFSETQ come from the germline V gene. Trimming took off 0 bases at V and 1 base at J, with 16 bases between the two ends. The CDR3 sequence: CASSLGRVATAQETQYF. For the CDR3, the DNA is TGCGCCAGCAGCTTGGGTCGGGTTGCGACAGCCCAAGAGACCCAGTACTTC.

This chain uses TRBV15 with TRBJ2-1; no clear D gene. Trimming removed 1 base at V and 2 bases at J, with 9 bases between. The V gene's germline CDR1 is LNHNV and CDR2 YYDKDF (reference sequence). The CDR3 spans 15 residues. This chain's CDR3 is CATSRGEVPYNEQFF. The CDR3 DNA is TGTGCCACCAGCAGAGGTGAGGTCCCCTACAATGAGCAGTTCTTC.

The genes are TRBV27 and TRBJ1-1; no firm D call. This CDR3 is 13 amino acids long. Germline CDR1 MNHEY, CDR2 SMNVEV (reference sequence). The V and J ends lost 7 bases and 2 bases respectively, with 11 bases between them. The CDR3 loop reads CASTQAANTEAFF. Written as DNA, the CDR3 is TGTGCCAGCACCCAGGCAGCCAACACTGAAGCTTTCTTT.

This clone was seen once. The gene calls are TRBV18 and TRBJ1-5, with unresolved D. V was shortened by 4 bases and J by 0 bases, with 4 bases between the two germline ends. Germline CDR1 is KGHSH and CDR2 is LQKENI. CDR3 length: 13 amino acids. The CDR3 loop reads CASSLYSNQPQHF. The CDR3 DNA reads as TGTGCCAGCTCACTTTATAGCAATCAGCCCCAGCATTTT.

The chain couples TRBV13 to TRBJ1-1; the D gene is possibly TRBD1 (5 bases). CDR1 and CDR2 (germline): PRHDT, FYEKMQ (reference sequence). V was clipped by 5 bases and J by 1 base, with 8 bases between them. CDR3 size: 13 residues. CDR3 sequence (DNA): TGTGCCAGCAGCCTACAGGAGAACACTGAAGCTTTCTTT. Translated, it gives CASSLQENTEAFF.